The sample holds many counts of the clone carrying this T cell receptor beta chain. Antigen unknown. The data belong to a study of molecular identifiers for immune sequencing clone quantification. Overall study context: Four of five RNA aliquots from around 18,000 or 91,000 naive CD8 T cells were sequenced. Notes on the study in general: Over 97% of effector molecules, yet under 1% of naive-cell molecules, were held by clones above 20 RNA copies.

Germline V lookup: CDR1 SNHLY, CDR2 FYNNEI. The CDR3 covers 16 residues. V dropped 1 base and J dropped 0; count of bases not matched to a gene: 4. TCRdb ran MiXCR on the PCR reads and lists one entry per CDR3 protein. Of 60,000 to 75,000 distinct CDR3 sequences in the sample, around 20% were seen once. This sequence was found in a human donor in good health. Some libraries in this study had Jurkat cell RNA spiked in. The sequenced sample was naive CD8+ T cells from blood, with Jurkat cell RNA spiked in. The subset was: FACS-sorted CD8+CD4-CCR7+CD45RA+ naive T cells. The chain employs TRBV2 and TRBJ2-3, with 7 positions matching TRBD1. In nucleotides, the CDR3 is TGTGCCAGCAGTGAAGTTGACAGGGTTAGCACAGATACGCAGTATTTT. Protein sequence: CASSEVDRVSTDTQYF.